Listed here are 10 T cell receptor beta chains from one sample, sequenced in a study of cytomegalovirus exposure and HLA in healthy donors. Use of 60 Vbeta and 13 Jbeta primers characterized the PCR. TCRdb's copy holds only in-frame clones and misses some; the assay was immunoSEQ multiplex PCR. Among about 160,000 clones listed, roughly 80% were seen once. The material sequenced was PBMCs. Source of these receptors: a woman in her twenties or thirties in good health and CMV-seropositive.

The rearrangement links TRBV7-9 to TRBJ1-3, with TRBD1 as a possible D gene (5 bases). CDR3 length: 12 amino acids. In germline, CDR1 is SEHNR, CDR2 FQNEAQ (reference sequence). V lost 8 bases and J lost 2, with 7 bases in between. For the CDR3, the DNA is TGTGCCAGCGGGGCAGCTGGAAACACCATATATTTT. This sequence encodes CASGAAGNTIYF.

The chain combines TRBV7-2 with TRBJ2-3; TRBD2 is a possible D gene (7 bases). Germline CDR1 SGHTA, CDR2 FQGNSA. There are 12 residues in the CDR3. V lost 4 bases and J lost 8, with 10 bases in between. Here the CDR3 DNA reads TGTGCCAGCAGCTGGGGAGGGGGTACGCAGTATTTT. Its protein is CASSWGGGTQYF.

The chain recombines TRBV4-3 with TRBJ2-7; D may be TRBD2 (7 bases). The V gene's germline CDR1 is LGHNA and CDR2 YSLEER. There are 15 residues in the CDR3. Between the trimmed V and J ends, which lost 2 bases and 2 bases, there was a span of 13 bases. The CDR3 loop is CASSQLGGGPYEQYF. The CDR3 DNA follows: TGCGCCAGCAGCCAATTAGGGGGAGGGCCCTACGAGCAGTACTTC.

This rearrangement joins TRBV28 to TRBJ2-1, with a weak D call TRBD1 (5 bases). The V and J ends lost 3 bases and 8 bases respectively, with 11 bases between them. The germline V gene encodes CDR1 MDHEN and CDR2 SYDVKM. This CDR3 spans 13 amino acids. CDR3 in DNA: TGTGCCAGCAGTTTGCTGGGGCGCGATGAGCAGTTCTTC. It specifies CASSLLGRDEQFF.

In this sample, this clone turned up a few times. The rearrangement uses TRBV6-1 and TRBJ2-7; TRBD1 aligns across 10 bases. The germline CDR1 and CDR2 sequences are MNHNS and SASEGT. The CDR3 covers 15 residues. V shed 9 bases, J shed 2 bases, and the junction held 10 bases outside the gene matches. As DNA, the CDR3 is TGTGCCAGTTCGATAACCGGGACAGGGGCCTACGAGCAGTACTTC. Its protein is CASSITGTGAYEQYF.

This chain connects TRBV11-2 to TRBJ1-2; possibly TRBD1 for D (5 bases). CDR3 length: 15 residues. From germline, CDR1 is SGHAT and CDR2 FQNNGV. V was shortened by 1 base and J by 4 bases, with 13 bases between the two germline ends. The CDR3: CASSLGGGRGYGYTF. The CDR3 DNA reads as TGTGCCAGCAGCTTAGGCGGGGGACGGGGCTATGGCTACACCTTC.

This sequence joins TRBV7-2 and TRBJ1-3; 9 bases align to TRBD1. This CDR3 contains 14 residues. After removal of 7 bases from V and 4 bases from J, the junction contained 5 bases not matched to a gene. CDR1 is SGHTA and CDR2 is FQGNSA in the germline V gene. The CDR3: CASTHTGGGNTIYF. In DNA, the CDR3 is TGTGCCAGCACCCATACAGGGGGCGGAAACACCATATATTTT.

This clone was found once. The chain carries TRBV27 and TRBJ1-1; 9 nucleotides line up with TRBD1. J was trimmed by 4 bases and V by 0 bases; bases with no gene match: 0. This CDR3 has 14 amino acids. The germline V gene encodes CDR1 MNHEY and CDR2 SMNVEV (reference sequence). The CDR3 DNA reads TGTGCCAGCAGTTTATCGACAGGGGGCACTGAAGCTTTCTTT. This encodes CASSLSTGGTEAFF.

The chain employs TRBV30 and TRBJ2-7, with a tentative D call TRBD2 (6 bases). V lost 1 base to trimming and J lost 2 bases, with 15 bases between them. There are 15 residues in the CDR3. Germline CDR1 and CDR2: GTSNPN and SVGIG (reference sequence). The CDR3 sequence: CAWSGGGLNPYEQYF. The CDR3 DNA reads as TGTGCCTGGAGTGGGGGAGGTCTTAATCCCTACGAGCAGTACTTC.

The CDR3 is CASSLGNRGDYGYTF. The DNA of the CDR3 is TGTGCCAGCAGCTTAGGGAACAGGGGCGACTATGGCTACACCTTC. The chain has TRBV7-2 and TRBJ1-2, with 7 bases aligning to TRBD1. The ends lost 1 base at V and 3 bases at J; junction bases unmatched: 5. There are 15 residues in the CDR3. Germline V lookup: CDR1 SGHTA, CDR2 FQGNSA.